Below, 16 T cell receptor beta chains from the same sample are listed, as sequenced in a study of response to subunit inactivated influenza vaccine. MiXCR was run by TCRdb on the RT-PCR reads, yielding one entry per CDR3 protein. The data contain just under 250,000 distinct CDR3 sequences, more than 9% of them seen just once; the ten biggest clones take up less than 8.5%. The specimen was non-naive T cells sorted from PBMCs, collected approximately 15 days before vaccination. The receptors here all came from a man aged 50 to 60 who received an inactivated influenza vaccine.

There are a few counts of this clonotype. The CDR3 sequence: CASSSTGTAGYTF. For the CDR3, the DNA is TGCGCCAGCAGCTCAACCGGGACAGCTGGCTACACCTTC. V usage is TRBV5-1 and J usage is TRBJ1-2, with 7 bases fitting TRBD1. CDR1 is SGHRS and CDR2 is YFSETQ in the germline V gene. The CDR3 has 13 amino acids. V lost 3 bases to trimming and J lost 7 bases; unmatched junction nucleotides: 6.

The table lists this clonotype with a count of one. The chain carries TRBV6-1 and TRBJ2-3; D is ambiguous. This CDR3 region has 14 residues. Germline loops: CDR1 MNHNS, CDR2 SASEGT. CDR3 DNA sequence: TGTGTCAGTAAAACGTCCGTGACCACAGATACGCAGTATTTT. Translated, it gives CVSKTSVTTDTQYF.

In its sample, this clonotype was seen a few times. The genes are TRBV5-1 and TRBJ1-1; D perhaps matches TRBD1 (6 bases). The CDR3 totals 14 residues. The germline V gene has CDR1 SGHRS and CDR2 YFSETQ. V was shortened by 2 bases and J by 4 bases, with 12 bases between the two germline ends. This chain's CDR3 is CASSFGGGRTEAFF. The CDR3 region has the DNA TGCGCCAGCAGCTTCGGCGGGGGGCGCACTGAAGCTTTCTTT.

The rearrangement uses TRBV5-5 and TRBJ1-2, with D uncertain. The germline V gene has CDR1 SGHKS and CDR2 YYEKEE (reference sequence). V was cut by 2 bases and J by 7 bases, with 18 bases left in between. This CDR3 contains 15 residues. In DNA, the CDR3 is TGTGCCAGCAGCTTCGCGACCCTCCGCGAGGGTGGCTACACCTTC. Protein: CASSFATLREGGYTF.

The CDR3: CAISGTTGGSGANVLTF. The CDR3 DNA reads TGTGCCATCAGTGGGACGACAGGGGGCTCTGGGGCCAACGTCCTGACTTTC. The gene calls are TRBV10-3 and TRBJ2-6; 9 bases map to TRBD1. The V gene's germline CDR1 is ENHRY and CDR2 SYGVKD. The CDR3 sequence is 17 residues long. V was pared by 4 bases and J by 0 bases, with 4 bases of the junction left unmatched.

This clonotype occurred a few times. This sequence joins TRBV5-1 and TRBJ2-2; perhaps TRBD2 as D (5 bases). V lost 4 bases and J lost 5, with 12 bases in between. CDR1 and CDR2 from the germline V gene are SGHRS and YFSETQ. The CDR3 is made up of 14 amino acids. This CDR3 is CASSPGRETGELFF. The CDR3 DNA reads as TGCGCCAGCAGCCCCGGAAGGGAGACCGGGGAGCTGTTTTTT.

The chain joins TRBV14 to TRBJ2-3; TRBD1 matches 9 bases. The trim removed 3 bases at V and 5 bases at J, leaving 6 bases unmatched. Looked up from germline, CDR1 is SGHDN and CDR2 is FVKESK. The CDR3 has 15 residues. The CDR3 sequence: CASSHILDRGDTQYF. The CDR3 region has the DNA TGTGCCAGCAGCCATATCCTGGACAGGGGAGATACGCAGTATTTT.

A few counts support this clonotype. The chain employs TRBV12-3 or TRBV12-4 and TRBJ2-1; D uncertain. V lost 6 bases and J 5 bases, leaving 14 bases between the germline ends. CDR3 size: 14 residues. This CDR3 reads CASSFLNSNNEQFF. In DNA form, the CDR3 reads TGTGCCAGCAGCTTCTTGAACTCAAACAATGAGCAGTTCTTC.

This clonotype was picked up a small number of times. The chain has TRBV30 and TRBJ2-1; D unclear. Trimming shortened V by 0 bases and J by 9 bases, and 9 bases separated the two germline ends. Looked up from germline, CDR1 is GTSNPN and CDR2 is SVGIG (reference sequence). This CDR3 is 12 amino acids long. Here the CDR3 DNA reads TGTGCCTGGAGTGTGTGGGTGTTTGAGCAGTTCTTC. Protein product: CAWSVWVFEQFF.

CDR3 residues: CASSYGRNSGNTIYF. As DNA, the CDR3 is TGTGCCAGCAGTTACGGACGAAACTCTGGAAACACCATATATTTT. The chain combines TRBV6-5 with TRBJ1-3; D uncertain. The CDR3 covers 15 residues. Looked up from germline, CDR1 is MNHEY and CDR2 is SVGAGI. V was pared by 2 bases and J by 0 bases, with 8 bases between.

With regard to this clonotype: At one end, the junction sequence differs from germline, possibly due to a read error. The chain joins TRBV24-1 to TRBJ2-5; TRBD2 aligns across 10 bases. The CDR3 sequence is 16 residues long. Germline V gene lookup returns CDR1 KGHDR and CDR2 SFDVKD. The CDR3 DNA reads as TGTGCCATCAGTGATTCGAGCGGGAGGGCCTGGGAGACCCAGTACTTC. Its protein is CAISDSSGRAWETQYF.

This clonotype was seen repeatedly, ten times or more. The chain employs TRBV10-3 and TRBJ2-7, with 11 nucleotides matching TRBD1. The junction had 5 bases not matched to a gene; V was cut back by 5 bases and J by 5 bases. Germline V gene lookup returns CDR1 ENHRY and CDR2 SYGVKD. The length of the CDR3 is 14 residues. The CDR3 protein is CAISKDRGLNEQYF. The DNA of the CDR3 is TGTGCCATCAGTAAGGACAGGGGGCTAAACGAGCAGTACTTC.

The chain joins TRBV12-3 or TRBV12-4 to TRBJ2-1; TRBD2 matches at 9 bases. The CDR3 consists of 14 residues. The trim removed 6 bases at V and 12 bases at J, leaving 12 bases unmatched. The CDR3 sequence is CASRGRAGGPVQFF. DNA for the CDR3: TGTGCCAGCAGGGGACGGGCGGGGGGGCCGGTGCAGTTCTTC.

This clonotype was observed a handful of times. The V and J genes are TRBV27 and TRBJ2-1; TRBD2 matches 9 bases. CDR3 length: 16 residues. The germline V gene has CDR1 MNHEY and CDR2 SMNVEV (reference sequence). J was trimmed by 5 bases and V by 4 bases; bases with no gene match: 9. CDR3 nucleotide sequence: TGTGCCAGCAGTTCATACGGGCGGGAGGGAAACAATGAGCAGTTCTTC. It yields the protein CASSSYGREGNNEQFF.

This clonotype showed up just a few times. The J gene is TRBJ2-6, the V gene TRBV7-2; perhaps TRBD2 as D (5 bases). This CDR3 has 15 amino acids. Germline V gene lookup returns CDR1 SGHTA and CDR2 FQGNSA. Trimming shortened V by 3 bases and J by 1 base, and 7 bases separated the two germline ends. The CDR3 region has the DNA TGTGCCAGCAGCTTCGAGGGTTCTGGGGCCAACGTCCTGACTTTC. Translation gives CASSFEGSGANVLTF.

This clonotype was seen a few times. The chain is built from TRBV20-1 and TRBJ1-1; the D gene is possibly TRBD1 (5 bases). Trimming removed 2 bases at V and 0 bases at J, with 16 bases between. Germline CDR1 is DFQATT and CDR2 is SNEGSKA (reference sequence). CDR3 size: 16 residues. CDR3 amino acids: CSARRNRGHLNTEAFF. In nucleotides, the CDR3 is TGCAGTGCTAGACGGAACCGGGGCCATTTGAACACTGAAGCTTTCTTT.